This record looks at one TCR beta chain sequence and its context. Antigen specificity is unknown. The CDR3 contains 16 residues. CDR1 and CDR2 from the germline V gene are KGHSH and LQKENI. Trimming removed 0 bases from V and 5 bases from J, with 14 bases in between. This sample is drawn from a study of post-analysis software for immune sequencing data. Carried by the TCR beta cDNA libraries were unique molecular identifiers. TCRdb recomputed calls from the PCR reads with MiXCR, one row per CDR3 protein. Of approximately 350,000 distinct CDR3 sequences in the sample, less than 35% are singletons; the top ten hold 13%. Findings and limits, study-wide: Relative to controls, patients had about five TRBV segments at higher frequency, with TRBV5-6, TRBV5-1 and TRBV20-1 among these.

This clonotype originated in a girl aged 10-17 years with multiple sclerosis. This chain connects TRBV18 to TRBJ2-1; possible D gene TRBD2, 5 bases. Sequencing used blood. The CDR3 DNA follows: TGTGCCAGCTCACCACCGACCAGCCTGAGGGACAATGAGCAGTTCTTC. Its protein is CASSPPTSLRDNEQFF.